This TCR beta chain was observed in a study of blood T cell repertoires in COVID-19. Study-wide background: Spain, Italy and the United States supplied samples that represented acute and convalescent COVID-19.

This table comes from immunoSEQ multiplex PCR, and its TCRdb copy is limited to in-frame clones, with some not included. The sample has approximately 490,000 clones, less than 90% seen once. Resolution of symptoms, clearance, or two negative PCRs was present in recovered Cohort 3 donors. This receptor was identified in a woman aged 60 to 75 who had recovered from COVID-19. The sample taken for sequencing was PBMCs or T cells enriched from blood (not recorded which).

DNA of the CDR3: TGTGCCATCAGTGAGTGGTCGGATGGCTACACCTTC. Translation gives CAISEWSDGYTF. This rearrangement joins TRBV10-3 to TRBJ1-2; D is unresolved. CDR3 size: 12 residues. Germline lookup yields CDR1 ENHRY and CDR2 SYGVKD. The germline V and J ends were trimmed by 1 base and 6 bases, with 6 bases remaining between them.